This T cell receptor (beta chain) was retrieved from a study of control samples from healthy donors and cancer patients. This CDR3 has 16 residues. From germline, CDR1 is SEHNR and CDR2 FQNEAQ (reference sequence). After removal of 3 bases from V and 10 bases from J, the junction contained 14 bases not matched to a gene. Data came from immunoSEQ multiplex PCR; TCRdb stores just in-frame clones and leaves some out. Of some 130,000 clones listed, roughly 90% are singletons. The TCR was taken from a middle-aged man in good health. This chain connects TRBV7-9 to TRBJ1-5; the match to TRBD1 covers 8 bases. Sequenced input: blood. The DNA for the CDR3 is TGTGCCAGCAGCTTCGCCCAGGGGGCAGCAATCAAACCCCAGCATTTT. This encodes CASSFAQGAAIKPQHF. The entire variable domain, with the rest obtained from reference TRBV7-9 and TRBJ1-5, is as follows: DTGVSQNPRHKITKRGQNVTFRCDPISEHNRLYWYRQTLGQGPEFLTYFQNEAQLEKSRLLSDRFSAERPKGSFSTLEIQRTEQGDSAMYLCASSFAQGAAIKPQHFGDGTRLSIL.